A selection of T cell receptor beta chains follows, all from one sample in a study of cytomegalovirus exposure and HLA in healthy donors. Some clones are missing from TCRdb's copy, which holds only in-frame ones; the method was immunoSEQ multiplex PCR. In the table there are 200,000 to 250,000 clones, over 75% of which are singletons. Sample: PBMCs. All receptors come from a human donor in good health. The CDR3 runs from the conserved cysteine through the conserved F or W. The D gene is left open where the match is weak. The size entry is marked missing in some rows and otherwise reads once, few, many or a size class.

j_call	clone_size	v_call	d_call	cdr3_length	cdr3_aa	cdr3_nt
TRBJ2-7	NA	TRBV11-2	TRBD1	15	CATSRITGGIYEQYF	TGTGCCACCTCAAGAATAACAGGGGGCATCTACGAGCAGTACTTC
TRBJ1-2	NA	TRBV30	NA	14	CAWSEKGGNYGYTF	TGTGCCTGGAGTGAGAAAGGCGGGAACTATGGCTACACCTTC
TRBJ2-1	NA	TRBV7-8	TRBD2	17	CASSLVYGTSGYNEQFF	TGTGCCAGCAGCTTAGTATATGGGACTAGCGGATACAATGAGCAGTTCTTC
TRBJ1-5	NA	TRBV7-8	TRBD1	15	CASSSLDRGHQPQHF	TGTGCCAGCAGCTCGCTAGACAGGGGGCATCAGCCCCAGCATTTT
TRBJ1-1	NA	TRBV28	TRBD1	10	CATGRTEAFF	TGTGCGACAGGGCGCACTGAAGCTTTCTTT
TRBJ2-7	NA	TRBV21-1	NA	18	CASSPGQLPPLVIYEQYF	TGTGCCAGCAGCCCAGGGCAACTACCCCCTTTGGTTATCTACGAGCAGTACTTC
TRBJ2-7	NA	TRBV6-5	TRBD2	15	CASTGSSGRADEQYF	TGTGCCAGCACGGGCTCTAGCGGGAGGGCGGACGAGCAGTACTTC
TRBJ2-7	NA	TRBV25-1	NA	10	CASGSYEQYF	TGTGCCAGCGGGAGTTACGAGCAGTACTTC
TRBJ2-2	NA	TRBV10-3	NA	15	CAINTATGLTGELFF	TGTGCCATCAACACCGCGACAGGATTGACCGGGGAGCTGTTTTTT
TRBJ1-1	NA	TRBV7-9	NA	14	CSSSLGPRNTEAFF	TGTTCCAGCAGCTTAGGGCCTCGGAACACTGAAGCTTTCTTT
TRBJ2-1	NA	TRBV9	TRBD1	17	CASSTRSGTGAYNEQFF	TGTGCCAGCAGCACTCGGAGCGGGACAGGGGCTTACAATGAGCAGTTCTTC
TRBJ2-1	NA	TRBV4-1	TRBD2	17	CASSPTLAGAIYNEQFF	TGCGCCAGCAGCCCAACTCTAGCGGGAGCGATCTACAATGAGCAGTTCTTC
TRBJ2-5	NA	TRBV19	NA	14	CASSPRGPQETQYF	TGTGCCAGTAGCCCTAGGGGCCCCCAAGAGACCCAGTACTTC
TRBJ2-7	NA	TRBV20-1	NA	11	CSADTYREQYF	TGCAGTGCTGATACATATCGAGAGCAGTACTTC
TRBJ2-1	NA	TRBV27	NA	14	CASGRDSSYNEQFF	TGTGCCAGCGGCCGGGACTCATCCTACAATGAGCAGTTCTTC
TRBJ1-5	NA	TRBV27	TRBD1	14	CASADRETNQPQHF	TGTGCCAGCGCAGACAGGGAGACCAATCAGCCCCAGCATTTT
TRBJ2-1	NA	TRBV11-1	NA	14	CASSLHYRSNEQFF	TGTGCCAGCAGCTTACATTACAGGTCCAATGAGCAGTTCTTC
TRBJ1-5	NA	TRBV2	NA	15	CASSDEGDNNQPQHF	TGTGCCAGCAGTGATGAAGGGGATAACAATCAGCCCCAGCATTTT
TRBJ2-1	NA	TRBV7-3	NA	13	CASSLTYEAEQFF	TGTGCCAGCAGCTTAACGTATGAGGCTGAGCAGTTCTTC
TRBJ2-1	NA	TRBV7-3	NA	14	CASSLSHSYNEQFF	TGTGCCAGCAGCCTATCCCACTCCTACAATGAGCAGTTCTTC
TRBJ2-1	NA	TRBV10-3	TRBD2	14	CAISKLAGGNEQFF	TGTGCCATCAGTAAATTAGCGGGAGGGAATGAGCAGTTCTTC
TRBJ1-5	NA	TRBV19	TRBD1	18	CASNLPGTGDYSNQPQHF	TGTGCCAGTAATCTTCCCGGGACAGGTGATTATAGCAATCAGCCCCAGCATTTT
TRBJ1-4	NA	TRBV14	TRBD1	17	CASSPGQGARFHEKLFF	TGTGCCAGCAGCCCCGGACAGGGGGCGAGGTTTCATGAAAAACTGTTTTTT
TRBJ1-2	few	TRBV18	NA	12	CASSPPGYGYTF	TGTGCCAGCTCACCCCCCGGCTATGGCTACACCTTC
TRBJ2-5	NA	TRBV5-4	NA	14	CASKSGGSQETQYF	TGTGCCAGCAAGTCTGGTGGGAGCCAAGAGACCCAGTACTTC
TRBJ1-3	NA	TRBV7-8	NA	16	CASSGGPREAGNTIYF	TGTGCCAGCAGCGGGGGCCCCCGGGAGGCTGGAAACACCATATATTTT
TRBJ1-1	NA	TRBV19	NA	15	CASNDVKGSGTEAFF	TGTGCCAGTAATGACGTGAAGGGGTCGGGCACTGAAGCTTTCTTT
TRBJ2-7	NA	TRBV7-9	NA	12	CSSSSTSSEQYF	TGTTCCAGCAGCTCGACTAGTTCCGAGCAGTACTTC
TRBJ2-3	NA	TRBV6-5	NA	13	CASSVIGADTQYF	TGTGCCAGCAGCGTCATAGGGGCAGATACGCAGTATTTT
TRBJ1-2	NA	TRBV28	NA	13	CASSLERPNGYTF	TGTGCCAGCAGTTTGGAGCGACCGAATGGCTACACCTTC
TRBJ2-1	NA	TRBV15	TRBD1	18	CATSRDPPTGLFFNEQFF	TGTGCCACCAGCAGAGATCCCCCGACAGGGTTGTTTTTCAATGAGCAGTTCTTC
TRBJ1-6	NA	TRBV25-1	TRBD1	14	CASSEQGGNSPLHF	TGTGCCAGCAGTGAACAGGGGGGAAATTCACCCCTCCACTTT
TRBJ2-1	NA	TRBV6-4	TRBD1	13	CASSPTGGGEQFF	TGTGCCAGCAGTCCTACAGGGGGTGGTGAGCAGTTCTTC
TRBJ1-2	NA	TRBV28	NA	13	CASSLYQGAGYTF	TGTGCCAGCAGTTTATACCAGGGCGCTGGCTACACCTTC
TRBJ2-2	NA	TRBV7-3	NA	13	CASSEMNTGELFF	TGTGCCAGCAGCGAGATGAACACCGGGGAGCTGTTTTTT
TRBJ2-2	once	TRBV5-1	NA	14	CASSAASNTGELFF	TGCGCCAGCAGCGCGGCGTCTAACACCGGGGAGCTGTTTTTT
TRBJ1-2	NA	TRBV15	NA	14	CATSRDPGLRGYTF	TGTGCCACCAGCAGAGATCCAGGGCTGCGTGGCTACACCTTC
TRBJ1-1	NA	TRBV10-3	NA	14	CAISAGGWNTEAFF	TGTGCCATCAGTGCGGGGGGTTGGAACACTGAAGCTTTCTTT
TRBJ1-5	NA	TRBV6-5	NA	15	CASSYSPQVTQPQHF	TGTGCCAGCAGTTACTCTCCGCAGGTTACTCAGCCCCAGCATTTT
TRBJ2-5	NA	TRBV5-4	TRBD1	15	CASSRQDRGQETQYF	TGTGCCAGCAGCCGGCAGGACAGGGGACAAGAGACCCAGTACTTC
TRBJ1-2	few	TRBV5-1	TRBD1	14	CASTIRTGQDGYTF	TGCGCCAGCACCATTAGGACAGGGCAGGATGGCTACACCTTC
TRBJ2-7	once	TRBV5-1	NA	15	CASSKGLDSSYEQYF	TGCGCCAGCAGCAAGGGACTCGACAGCTCCTACGAGCAGTACTTC
TRBJ2-1	NA	TRBV9	NA	18	CASSVPSRVAGLSNEQFF	TGTGCCAGCAGCGTACCTAGCAGAGTCGCTGGTCTAAGTAATGAGCAGTTCTTC
TRBJ2-2	NA	TRBV7-6	TRBD1	16	CASSPAQDRDTGELFF	TGTGCCAGCAGCCCAGCTCAGGACAGGGACACCGGGGAGCTGTTTTTT
TRBJ2-1	NA	TRBV6-5	NA	15	CASSLRVPSYNEQFF	TGTGCCAGCAGTCTCAGGGTCCCCTCCTACAATGAGCAGTTCTTC
TRBJ2-3	NA	TRBV6-5	TRBD1	14	CASRQQGAPDTQYF	TGTGCCAGCAGGCAACAGGGGGCACCGGACACGCAGTATTTT
TRBJ2-3	NA	TRBV6-4	TRBD2	15	CASSRSSGTTDTQYF	TGTGCCAGCAGCCGATCTAGCGGGACCACAGATACGCAGTATTTT
TRBJ2-7	NA	TRBV14	NA	14	CASSRNSRLGEQYF	TGTGCCAGCAGCCGAAACTCCCGACTGGGCGAGCAGTACTTC